Listed below are T cell receptor beta chains from one sample, sequenced in a study of T cells in Graves' hyperthyroidism and ophthalmopathy. TCRdb reprocessed the multiplex PCR reads with MiXCR, giving one entry per CDR3 protein. The sample records around 800,000 distinct CDR3 sequences, roughly 37% being singletons. The sample consisted of blood. All receptors come from a man younger than 35 with Graves' hyperthyroidism. CDR3s include the opening cysteine and the closing phenylalanine or tryptophan. A D gene is named only where the DNA matches it firmly. Not all rows give a size; the values are once, few, many and, for expanded clones, a class.

D gene: -
V gene: TRBV29-1
clone size: many
J gene: TRBJ1-1
CDR3 protein: CSVLYQGYTEAFF
CDR3 DNA: TGCAGCGTTCTATACCAGGGGTACACTGAAGCTTTCTTT

D gene: -
V gene: TRBV20-1
clone size: few
J gene: TRBJ1-1
CDR3 protein: CSVGPKNVHAEAFF
CDR3 DNA: TGCAGTGTCGGACCGAAGAACGTGCACGCTGAAGCTTTCTTT

D gene: TRBD2
V gene: TRBV29-1
clone size: -
J gene: TRBJ2-7
CDR3 protein: CSVATSGLTYEQYF
CDR3 DNA: TGCAGCGTGGCCACTAGCGGGTTGACCTACGAGCAGTACTTC

D gene: -
V gene: TRBV12-3/TRBV12-4
clone size: few
J gene: TRBJ1-1
CDR3 protein: CASSFGFEAFF
CDR3 DNA: TGTGCCAGCAGTTTTGGATTTGAAGCTTTCTTT

D gene: -
V gene: TRBV19
clone size: -
J gene: TRBJ1-1
CDR3 protein: CASSGRGNNTEAFF
CDR3 DNA: TGTGCCAGTAGTGGACGGGGGAATAACACTGAAGCTTTCTTT

D gene: -
V gene: TRBV5-6
clone size: -
J gene: TRBJ1-3
CDR3 protein: CASSGIRDQGGNTIYF
CDR3 DNA: TGTGCCAGCAGCGGAATCCGGGACCAGGGGGGAAACACCATATATTTT

D gene: TRBD1
V gene: TRBV10-3
clone size: many
J gene: TRBJ2-5
CDR3 protein: CATGQAQETQYF
CDR3 DNA: TGTGCCACCGGACAGGCCCAAGAGACCCAGTACTTC

D gene: TRBD1
V gene: TRBV5-4
clone size: -
J gene: TRBJ1-1
CDR3 protein: CASSYQGAGTEAFF
CDR3 DNA: TGTGCCAGCAGCTATCAGGGGGCAGGCACTGAAGCTTTCTTT

D gene: -
V gene: TRBV20-1
clone size: few
J gene: TRBJ2-7
CDR3 protein: CSASFGGGQQYF
CDR3 DNA: TGCAGTGCTAGTTTTGGGGGGGGGCAGCAGTACTTC

D gene: -
V gene: TRBV7-6
clone size: many
J gene: TRBJ1-3
CDR3 protein: CASSLGITSGNTIYF
CDR3 DNA: TGTGCCAGCAGCTTAGGAATTACCTCTGGAAACACCATATATTTT

D gene: -
V gene: TRBV7-2
clone size: many
J gene: TRBJ1-1
CDR3 protein: CASSSPSLGITEAFF
CDR3 DNA: TGTGCCAGCAGCTCGCCCAGTTTGGGAATCACTGAAGCTTTCTTT

D gene: TRBD2
V gene: TRBV4-1
clone size: -
J gene: TRBJ2-5
CDR3 protein: CASSPSEAGRETQYF
CDR3 DNA: TGCGCCAGCAGCCCCTCCGAAGCGGGAAGGGAGACCCAGTACTTC

D gene: -
V gene: TRBV9
clone size: few
J gene: TRBJ2-2
CDR3 protein: CASSVVAENTGELFF
CDR3 DNA: TGTGCCAGCAGCGTAGTAGCGGAAAACACCGGGGAGCTGTTTTTT

D gene: -
V gene: TRBV2
clone size: -
J gene: TRBJ1-4
CDR3 protein: CASNRQAATNEKLFF
CDR3 DNA: TGTGCCAGCAATCGACAGGCCGCAACTAATGAAAAACTGTTTTTT

D gene: TRBD1
V gene: TRBV29-1
clone size: many
J gene: TRBJ1-3
CDR3 protein: CSVRQGAGNTIYF
CDR3 DNA: TGCAGCGTGCGACAGGGGGCGGGAAACACCATATATTTT

D gene: TRBD2
V gene: TRBV10-3
clone size: -
J gene: TRBJ2-6
CDR3 protein: CAIRNTSGIDSGANVLTF
CDR3 DNA: TGTGCCATCAGGAATACTAGCGGAATTGACTCTGGGGCCAACGTCCTGACTTTC

D gene: TRBD2
V gene: TRBV7-9
clone size: -
J gene: TRBJ2-7
CDR3 protein: CASSLERGPYEQYF
CDR3 DNA: TGTGCCAGCAGCTTAGAGCGGGGCCCCTACGAGCAGTACTTC

D gene: -
V gene: TRBV7-2
clone size: few
J gene: TRBJ2-7
CDR3 protein: CASGLGDLNYEQYF
CDR3 DNA: TGTGCCAGCGGCTTAGGGGACTTAAACTACGAGCAGTACTTC

D gene: TRBD2
V gene: TRBV25-1
clone size: many
J gene: TRBJ2-7
CDR3 protein: CASTSGGALEQYF
CDR3 DNA: TGTGCCAGCACCAGCGGGGGGGCTCTCGAGCAGTACTTC

D gene: -
V gene: TRBV12-3/TRBV12-4
clone size: -
J gene: TRBJ2-2
CDR3 protein: CASSSTFNTGELFF
CDR3 DNA: TGTGCCAGCAGTTCCACGTTTAACACCGGGGAGCTGTTTTTT

D gene: -
V gene: TRBV12-3/TRBV12-4
clone size: -
J gene: TRBJ1-5
CDR3 protein: CASSFLNSNQPQHF
CDR3 DNA: TGTGCCAGCAGTTTTTTAAATAGCAATCAGCCCCAGCATTTT

D gene: TRBD1
V gene: TRBV7-9
clone size: many
J gene: TRBJ1-2
CDR3 protein: CASSPGQGLSGYTF
CDR3 DNA: TGTGCCAGCAGCCCGGGACAGGGCCTCAGTGGCTACACCTTC

D gene: -
V gene: TRBV19
clone size: many
J gene: TRBJ1-5
CDR3 protein: CATSGLGNQPQHF
CDR3 DNA: TGTGCCACGTCGGGGTTGGGCAATCAGCCCCAGCATTTT

D gene: TRBD1
V gene: TRBV7-9
clone size: -
J gene: TRBJ2-7
CDR3 protein: CASSMGQGTTYEQYF
CDR3 DNA: TGTGCCAGCAGTATGGGACAGGGGACTACCTACGAGCAGTACTTC

D gene: -
V gene: TRBV20-1
clone size: many
J gene: TRBJ1-1
CDR3 protein: CSARDPEGRNTEAFF
CDR3 DNA: TGCAGTGCTAGAGATCCAGAGGGGCGGAACACTGAAGCTTTCTTT

D gene: -
V gene: TRBV7-3
clone size: few
J gene: TRBJ1-1
CDR3 protein: CASSRREGTEAFF
CDR3 DNA: TGTGCCAGCAGCCGGCGGGAAGGTACTGAAGCTTTCTTT